This T cell receptor (beta chain) was obtained from a study of cytomegalovirus exposure and HLA in healthy donors. The junction had 10 bases not matched to a gene; V was cut back by 2 bases and J by 6 bases. The CDR3 consists of 16 residues. CDR1 SGHTS and CDR2 YDEGEE come from the germline V gene. Amplification used 60 Vbeta primers and 13 Jbeta primers. The method was immunoSEQ multiplex PCR; TCRdb's version includes in-frame clones alone and lacks a portion of them. This sample yields a few hundred thousand clones, of which around 80% are seen a single time; 2.5% to 3% belongs to the top ten. As to this clone: Its antigen is undetermined.

Points from the study as a whole: A reported reduction in N-insertions relative to the roughly 710-donor mean was seen in an Asian-associated ancestry cluster in a later analysis. Segments of the TCR beta V type were, in most cases, productive about 90% or about 30% of the time in an earlier analysis. Later on, analysis showed that most CMV-associated TCR beta chains appeared to be HLA-restricted.

V gene TRBV5-8 combines with J gene TRBJ2-7; TRBD2 aligns across 11 bases. The receptor was isolated from a woman aged 55-70 years in good health and CMV-seropositive. What was sequenced was PBMCs. This chain's CDR3 is CASSLRSGRASSEQYF. The CDR3 DNA follows: TGTGCCAGCAGCTTACGTAGCGGGAGGGCCTCGAGCGAGCAGTACTTC.